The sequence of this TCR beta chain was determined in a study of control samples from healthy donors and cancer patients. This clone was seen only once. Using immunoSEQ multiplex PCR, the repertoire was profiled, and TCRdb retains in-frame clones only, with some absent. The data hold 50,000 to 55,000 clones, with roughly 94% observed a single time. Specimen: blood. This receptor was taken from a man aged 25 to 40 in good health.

The CDR3 sequence: CASSLGYNEQFF. Here the CDR3 DNA reads TGTGCCAGCAGTTTAGGGTACAATGAGCAGTTCTTC. The V call is TRBV12-3 or TRBV12-4, the J call TRBJ2-1; D is unresolved. The CDR3 extends over 12 amino acids. V was pared by 1 base and J by 4 bases, with 2 bases between.